Below are 5 T cell receptor beta chains sequenced from a single sample in a study of blood T cells in healthy people across ages. Primers used in a second PCR of roughly 7 to 12 cycles were a sample-barcoded 5' primer and a J-beta primer mix. TCRdb reprocessed the 5' RACE reads with MiXCR, giving one entry per CDR3 protein. Of under 1,000,000 distinct CDR3 sequences listed, 30% to 45% are singletons. Sequences were obtained from blood. These receptors were taken from a man between 18 and 35 years old in good health.

A note on this clonotype: The junction does not match germline at one end; this may be a read error. The chain joins TRBV14 to TRBJ2-5; D gene ambiguous. This CDR3 region has 15 residues. Germline loops: CDR1 SGHDN, CDR2 FVKESK. The CDR3 sequence is CASSQISQPQEAQYF. As DNA, the CDR3 is TGTGCCAGCAGCCAAATCTCCCAGCCCCAAGAGGCCCAGTACTTC.

In this sample, this clonotype turned up a few times. A much bigger clone sits one base away, suggesting this may be a read error. The gene calls are TRBV6-6 and TRBJ1-2, with 8 nucleotides matching TRBD1. The CDR3 loop spans 14 amino acids. The germline CDR1 and CDR2 sequences are MNHNY and SVGAGI (reference sequence). The CDR3 spells CASRRTGPTYGFTF. DNA of the CDR3: TGTGCCAGCAGGCGGACAGGGCCTACCTATGGCTTCACCTTC.

The rearrangement joins TRBV4-3 to TRBJ2-7; tentatively, D is TRBD1 (6 bases). Trimming took 1 base from V and 7 from J, leaving 20 bases between them. Germline CDR1 is LGHNA and CDR2 is YSLEER. The CDR3 extends over 16 amino acids. The CDR3 sequence is CASSQVGAPRPYEQYF. DNA of the CDR3: TGCGCCAGCAGCCAAGTGGGGGCGCCACGGCCTTATGAGCAGTACTTC.

This chain connects TRBV20-1 to TRBJ2-1, with D perhaps TRBD1 (6 bases). Germline values: CDR1 DFQATT, CDR2 SNEGSKA (reference sequence). The ends were cut back, 7 bases at V and 13 bases at J, with 26 bases in the middle. CDR3 size: 14 residues. CDR3 bases: TGCAGTGGATCGCGCCTACAGGGATCGGAGACCCAGTTCTTC. It is translated as CSGSRLQGSETQFF.

There are a few counts of this clonotype. The junction departs from germline at one end; a sequencing error may be responsible. The chain links TRBV12-3 or TRBV12-4 to TRBJ2-5; no reliable D call. The CDR3 spans 13 residues. CDR3 in DNA: TGTGCCGGCAGTTTCGGCATACAAGAGACCCAGTACTTC. As protein: CAGSFGIQETQYF.